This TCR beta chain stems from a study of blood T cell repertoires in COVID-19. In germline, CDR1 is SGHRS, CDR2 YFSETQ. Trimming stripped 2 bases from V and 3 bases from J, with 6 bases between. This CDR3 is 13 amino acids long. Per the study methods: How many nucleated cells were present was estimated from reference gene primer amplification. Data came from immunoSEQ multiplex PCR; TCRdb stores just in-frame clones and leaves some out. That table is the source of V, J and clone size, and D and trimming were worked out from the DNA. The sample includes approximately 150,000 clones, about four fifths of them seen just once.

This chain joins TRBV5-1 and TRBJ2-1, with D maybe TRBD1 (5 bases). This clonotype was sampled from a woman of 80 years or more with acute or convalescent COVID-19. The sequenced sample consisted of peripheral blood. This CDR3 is CASSFDSYNEQFF. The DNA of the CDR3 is TGCGCCAGCAGCTTCGACAGCTACAATGAGCAGTTCTTC. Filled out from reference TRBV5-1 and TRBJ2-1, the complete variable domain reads KAGVTQTPRYLIKTRGQQVTLSCSPISGHRSVSWYQQTPGQGLQFLFEYFSETQRNKGNFPGRFSGRQFSNSRSEMNVSTLELGDSALYLCASSFDSYNEQFFGPGTRLTVL.